This note documents a single T cell receptor beta chain sequence. Time point here: blood 2 weeks post-SBRT. Noted treatment: 15 Gy SBRT to primary tumor, nephrectomy 4 weeks later. TCRdb keeps only in-frame clones here, not all; method: immunoSEQ multiplex PCR. There are over 60,000 clones in the sample; around 76% occur only once, and over 6% lies in the top ten. This sample is part of a study of radiation and T cells in renal cell carcinoma. The source material was blood, sampled from a patient whose treatment included radiotherapy and nephrectomy. This receptor was identified in a man in his fifties or sixties with renal cell carcinoma.

The CDR3 DNA follows: TGTGCCAGCCACCTGGACAGCCTTGGAGAGCAGTACTTC. As protein: CASHLDSLGEQYF. The V and J genes are TRBV11-2 and TRBJ2-7; possible D gene TRBD1, 6 bases. V was shortened by 8 bases and J by 7 bases, with 18 bases between the two germline ends. This CDR3 has 13 amino acids. The germline gives CDR1 SGHAT, CDR2 FQNNGV.